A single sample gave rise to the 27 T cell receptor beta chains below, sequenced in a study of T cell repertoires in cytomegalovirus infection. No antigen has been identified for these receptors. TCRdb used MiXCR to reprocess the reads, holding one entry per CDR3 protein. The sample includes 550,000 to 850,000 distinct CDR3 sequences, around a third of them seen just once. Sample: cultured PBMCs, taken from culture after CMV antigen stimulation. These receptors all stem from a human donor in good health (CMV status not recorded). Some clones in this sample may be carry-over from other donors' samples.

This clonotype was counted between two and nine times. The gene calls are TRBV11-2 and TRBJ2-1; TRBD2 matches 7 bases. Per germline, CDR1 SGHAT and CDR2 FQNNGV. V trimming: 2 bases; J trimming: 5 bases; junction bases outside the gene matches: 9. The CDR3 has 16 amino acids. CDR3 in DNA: TGTGCCAGCAGCTTAATCTTGGCCAGCGGGGACAATGAGCAGTTCTTC. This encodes CASSLILASGDNEQFF.

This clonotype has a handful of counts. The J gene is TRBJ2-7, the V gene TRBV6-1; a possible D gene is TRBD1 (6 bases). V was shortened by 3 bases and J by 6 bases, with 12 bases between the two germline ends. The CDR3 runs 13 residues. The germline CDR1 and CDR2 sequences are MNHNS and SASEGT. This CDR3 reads CASSEYGGGEQYF. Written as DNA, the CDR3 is TGTGCCAGCAGTGAGTATGGGGGCGGCGAGCAGTACTTC.

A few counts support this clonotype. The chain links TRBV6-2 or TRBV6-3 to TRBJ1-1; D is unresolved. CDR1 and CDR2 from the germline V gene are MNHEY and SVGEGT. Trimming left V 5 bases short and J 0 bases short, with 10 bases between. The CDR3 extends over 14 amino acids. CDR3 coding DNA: TGTGCCAGCAGTGCCGGCAGAATGAACACTGAAGCTTTCTTT. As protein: CASSAGRMNTEAFF.

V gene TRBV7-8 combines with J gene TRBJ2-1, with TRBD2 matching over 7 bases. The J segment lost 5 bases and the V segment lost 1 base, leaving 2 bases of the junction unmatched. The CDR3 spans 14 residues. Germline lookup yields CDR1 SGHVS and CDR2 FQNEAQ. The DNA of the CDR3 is TGTGCCAGCAGCTTAGACGGGAGGCACAATGAGCAGTTCTTC. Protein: CASSLDGRHNEQFF.

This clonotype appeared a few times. CDR3: CASSLLGRTYNEQFF. In DNA, the CDR3 is TGTGCCAGCAGCTTATTGGGCCGCACCTACAATGAGCAGTTCTTC. This chain joins TRBV7-2 and TRBJ2-1; D is unclear. Germline assignment: CDR1 SGHTA and CDR2 FQGNSA. The CDR3 is 15 residues long. V was trimmed by 2 bases and J by 2 bases, leaving 10 bases between them. The full variable domain, rest sourced from reference TRBV7-2 and TRBJ2-1, is GAGVSQSPSNKVTEKGKDVELRCDPISGHTALYWYRQSLGQGLEFLIYFQGNSAPDKSGLPSDRFSAERTGGSVSTLTIQRTQQEDSAVYLCASSLLGRTYNEQFFGPGTRLTVL.

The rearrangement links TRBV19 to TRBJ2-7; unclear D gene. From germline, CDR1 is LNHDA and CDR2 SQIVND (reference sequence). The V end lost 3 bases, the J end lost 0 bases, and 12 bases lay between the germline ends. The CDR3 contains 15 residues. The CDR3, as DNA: TGTGCCAGTAGTATGAGGCCCCTAAGCTCCTACGAGCAGTACTTC. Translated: CASSMRPLSSYEQYF.

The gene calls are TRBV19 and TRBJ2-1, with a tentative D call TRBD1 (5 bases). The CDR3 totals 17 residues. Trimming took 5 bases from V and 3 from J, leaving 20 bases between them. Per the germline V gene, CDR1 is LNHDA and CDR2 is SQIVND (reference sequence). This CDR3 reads CASSEGHSTFVYNEQFF. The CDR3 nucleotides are TGTGCCAGTAGTGAAGGACACAGTACCTTCGTCTACAATGAGCAGTTCTTC. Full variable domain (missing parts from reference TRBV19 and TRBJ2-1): DGGITQSPKYLFRKEGQNVTLSCEQNLNHDAMYWYRQDPGQGLRLIYYSQIVNDFQKGDIAEGYSVSREKKESFPLTVTSAQKNPTAFYLCASSEGHSTFVYNEQFFGPGTRLTVL.

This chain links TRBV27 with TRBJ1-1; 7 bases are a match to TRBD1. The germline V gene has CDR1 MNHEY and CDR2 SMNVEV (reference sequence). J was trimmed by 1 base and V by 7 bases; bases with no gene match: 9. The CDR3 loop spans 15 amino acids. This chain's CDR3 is CASINFGTANTEAFF. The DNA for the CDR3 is TGTGCCAGCATAAATTTTGGGACAGCGAACACTGAAGCTTTCTTT.

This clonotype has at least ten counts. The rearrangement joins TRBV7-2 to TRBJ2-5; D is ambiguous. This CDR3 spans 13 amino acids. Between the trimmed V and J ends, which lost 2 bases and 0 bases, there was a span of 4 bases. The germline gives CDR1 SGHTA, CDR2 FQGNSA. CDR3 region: CASSLYYQETQYF. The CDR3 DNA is TGTGCCAGCAGCTTATACTACCAAGAGACCCAGTACTTC.

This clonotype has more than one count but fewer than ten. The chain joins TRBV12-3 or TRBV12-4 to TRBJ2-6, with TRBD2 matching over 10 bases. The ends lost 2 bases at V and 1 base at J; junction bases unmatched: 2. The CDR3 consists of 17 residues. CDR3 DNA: TGTGCCAGCAGTTTACATAGCGGGAGGTCTGGGGCCAACGTCCTGACTTTC. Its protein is CASSLHSGRSGANVLTF.

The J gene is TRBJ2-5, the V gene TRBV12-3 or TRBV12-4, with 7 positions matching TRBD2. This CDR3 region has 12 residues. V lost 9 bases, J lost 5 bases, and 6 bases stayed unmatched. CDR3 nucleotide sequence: TGTGCCAGTGGGGGGGTAAGGGAGACCCAGTACTTC. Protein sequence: CASGGVRETQYF.

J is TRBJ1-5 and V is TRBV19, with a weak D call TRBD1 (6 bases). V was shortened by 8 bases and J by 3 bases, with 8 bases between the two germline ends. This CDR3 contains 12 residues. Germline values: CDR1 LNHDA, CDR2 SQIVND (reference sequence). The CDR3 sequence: CASRTDNQPQHF. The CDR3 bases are TGTGCCAGTCGGACAGACAATCAGCCCCAGCATTTT.

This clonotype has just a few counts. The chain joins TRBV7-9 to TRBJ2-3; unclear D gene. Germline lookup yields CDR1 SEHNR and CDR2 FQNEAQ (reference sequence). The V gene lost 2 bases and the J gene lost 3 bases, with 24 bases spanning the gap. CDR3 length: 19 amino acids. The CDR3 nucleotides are TGTGCCAGCAGCTTAAGGGCTAGTATCGGCCTGAGTCGGACAGATACGCAGTATTTT. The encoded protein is CASSLRASIGLSRTDTQYF.

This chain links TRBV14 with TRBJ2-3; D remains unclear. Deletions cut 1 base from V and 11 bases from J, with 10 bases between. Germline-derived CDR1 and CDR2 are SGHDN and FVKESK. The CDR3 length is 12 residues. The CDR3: CASSQVDSRQYF. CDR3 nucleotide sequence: TGTGCCAGCAGCCAAGTTGACTCCCGGCAGTATTTT.

The CDR3 nucleotides are TGCGCCAGCAGCCCAGGACAGACCGGGGAGCTGTTTTTT. This sequence encodes CASSPGQTGELFF. The chain links TRBV5-1 to TRBJ2-2; a possible D gene is TRBD1 (6 bases). Germline V lookup: CDR1 SGHRS, CDR2 YFSETQ. V lost 4 bases to trimming and J lost 5 bases, with 9 bases between them. The CDR3 loop spans 13 amino acids.

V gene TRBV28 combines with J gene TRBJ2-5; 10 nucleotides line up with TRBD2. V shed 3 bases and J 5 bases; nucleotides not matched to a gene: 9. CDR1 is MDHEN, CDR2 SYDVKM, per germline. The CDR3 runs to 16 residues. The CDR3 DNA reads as TGTGCCAGCAGTTTCGGAGCGGGGGGGCCGACGGAGACCCAGTACTTC. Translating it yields CASSFGAGGPTETQYF.

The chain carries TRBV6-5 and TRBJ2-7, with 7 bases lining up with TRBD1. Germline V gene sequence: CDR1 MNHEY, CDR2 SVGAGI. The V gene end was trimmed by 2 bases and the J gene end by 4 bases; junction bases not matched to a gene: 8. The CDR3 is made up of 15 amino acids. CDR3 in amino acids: CASSYLHRGKYEQYF. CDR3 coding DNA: TGTGCCAGCAGTTACCTTCACAGGGGTAAATACGAGCAGTACTTC.

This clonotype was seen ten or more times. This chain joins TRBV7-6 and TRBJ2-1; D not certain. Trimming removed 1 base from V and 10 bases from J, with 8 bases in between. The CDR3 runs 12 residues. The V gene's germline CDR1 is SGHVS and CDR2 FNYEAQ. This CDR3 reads CASSLVAREQFF. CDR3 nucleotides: TGTGCCAGCAGCTTAGTAGCTAGGGAGCAGTTCTTC.

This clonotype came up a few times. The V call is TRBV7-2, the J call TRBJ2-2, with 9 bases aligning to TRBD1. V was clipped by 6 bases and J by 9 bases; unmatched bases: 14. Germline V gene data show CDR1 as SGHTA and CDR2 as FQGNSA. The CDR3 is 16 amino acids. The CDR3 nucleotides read TGTGCCAGCAGTCTTCAGGGGGACAGGGTTTACCGGGAGCTGTTTTTT. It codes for CASSLQGDRVYRELFF.

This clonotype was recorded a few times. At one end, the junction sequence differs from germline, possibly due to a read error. The CDR3 DNA follows: TGTGCCAGCAGCTTGTCGGGCACGGTCTATGGCTACACCTTC. Translated, it gives CASSLSGTVYGYTF. The chain carries TRBV5-3 and TRBJ1-2; D not certain. TRBV5-3 belongs to the ORF category, with a function that is uncertain. CDR3 length: 14 residues.

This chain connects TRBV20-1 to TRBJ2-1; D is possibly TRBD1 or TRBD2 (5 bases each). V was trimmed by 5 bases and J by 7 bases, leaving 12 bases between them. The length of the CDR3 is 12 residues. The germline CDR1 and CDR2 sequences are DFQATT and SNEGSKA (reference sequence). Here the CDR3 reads CSADRAENEQFF. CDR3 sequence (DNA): TGCAGTGCTGACAGAGCGGAGAATGAGCAGTTCTTC.

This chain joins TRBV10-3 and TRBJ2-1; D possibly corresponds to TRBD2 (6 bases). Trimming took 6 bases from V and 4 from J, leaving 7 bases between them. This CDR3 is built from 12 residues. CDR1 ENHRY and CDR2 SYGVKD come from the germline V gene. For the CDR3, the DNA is TGTGCCATCAGGACTAGTTACAATGAGCAGTTCTTC. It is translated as CAIRTSYNEQFF.

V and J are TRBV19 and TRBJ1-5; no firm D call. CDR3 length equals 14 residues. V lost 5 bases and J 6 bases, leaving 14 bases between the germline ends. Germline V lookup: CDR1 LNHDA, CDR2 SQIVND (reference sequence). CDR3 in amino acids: CASSGLWEIQPQHF. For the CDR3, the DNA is TGTGCCAGTAGTGGTTTGTGGGAGATTCAGCCCCAGCATTTT.

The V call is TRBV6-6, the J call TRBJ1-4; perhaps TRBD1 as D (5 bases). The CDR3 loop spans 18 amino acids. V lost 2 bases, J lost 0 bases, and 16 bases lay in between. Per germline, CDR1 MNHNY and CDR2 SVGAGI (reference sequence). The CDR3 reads CASSYTTELGATNEKLFF. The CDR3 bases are TGTGCCAGCAGTTACACGACCGAACTAGGGGCAACTAATGAAAAACTGTTTTTT.

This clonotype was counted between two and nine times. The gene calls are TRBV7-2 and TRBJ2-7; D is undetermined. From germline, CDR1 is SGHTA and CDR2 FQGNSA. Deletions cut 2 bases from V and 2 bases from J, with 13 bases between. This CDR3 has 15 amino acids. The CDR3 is CASSLKDQVPYEQYF. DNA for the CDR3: TGTGCCAGCAGCTTAAAGGATCAGGTCCCCTACGAGCAGTACTTC.

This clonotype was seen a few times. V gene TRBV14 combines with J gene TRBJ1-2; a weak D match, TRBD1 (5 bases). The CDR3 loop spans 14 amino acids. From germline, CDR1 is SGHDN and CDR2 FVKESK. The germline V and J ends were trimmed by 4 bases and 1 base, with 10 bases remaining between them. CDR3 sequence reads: CASSPGDFNYGYTF. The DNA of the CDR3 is TGTGCCAGCAGCCCGGGGGACTTTAACTATGGCTACACCTTC.

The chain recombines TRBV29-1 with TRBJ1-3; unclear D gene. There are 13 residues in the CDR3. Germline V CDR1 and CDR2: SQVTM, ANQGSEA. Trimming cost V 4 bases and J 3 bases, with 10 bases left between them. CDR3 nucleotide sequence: TGCAGCGTTGCCTTGGAGAATGGAAACACCATATATTTT. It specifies CSVALENGNTIYF.